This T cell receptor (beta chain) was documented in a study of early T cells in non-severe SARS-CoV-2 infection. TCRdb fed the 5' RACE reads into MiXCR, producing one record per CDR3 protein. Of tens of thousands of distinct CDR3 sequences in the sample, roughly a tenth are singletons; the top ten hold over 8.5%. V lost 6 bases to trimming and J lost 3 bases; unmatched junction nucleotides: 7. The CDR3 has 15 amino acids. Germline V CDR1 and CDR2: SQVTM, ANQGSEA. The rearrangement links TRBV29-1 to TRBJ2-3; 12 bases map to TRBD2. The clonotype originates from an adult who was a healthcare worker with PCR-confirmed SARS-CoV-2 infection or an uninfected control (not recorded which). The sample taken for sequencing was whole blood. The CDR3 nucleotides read TGCAGCGTGACTAGCGGGAGTTCTTTTACAGATACGCAGTATTTT. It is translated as CSVTSGSSFTDTQYF.